This T cell receptor (beta chain) was profiled in a study of T cells in Graves' hyperthyroidism and ophthalmopathy. What was amplified from RNA transcripts were TCR beta CDR3 regions. Primed by the HTBI set, a first-round RT-PCR was run on the TCR CDR3. TCRdb re-derived calls from the multiplex PCR reads in MiXCR, one entry per CDR3 protein. The data contain approximately 610,000 distinct CDR3 sequences, about 14% of them singletons. Fresh peripheral blood, around 10 ml of it, supplied the PBMCs. Germline V gene sequence: CDR1 GTSNPN, CDR2 SVGIG (reference sequence). The CDR3 loop spans 14 amino acids. V shed 1 base and J shed 3 bases, with 10 bases lying between them. This clonotype appeared a few times.

This sequence joins TRBV30 and TRBJ1-3; unclear D gene. Sequencing was performed on blood. The sequence was obtained from a middle-aged woman with Graves' ophthalmopathy. The CDR3 protein is CAWSEGPFGNTIYF. The DNA of the CDR3 is TGTGCCTGGAGTGAAGGGCCATTTGGAAACACCATATATTTT.